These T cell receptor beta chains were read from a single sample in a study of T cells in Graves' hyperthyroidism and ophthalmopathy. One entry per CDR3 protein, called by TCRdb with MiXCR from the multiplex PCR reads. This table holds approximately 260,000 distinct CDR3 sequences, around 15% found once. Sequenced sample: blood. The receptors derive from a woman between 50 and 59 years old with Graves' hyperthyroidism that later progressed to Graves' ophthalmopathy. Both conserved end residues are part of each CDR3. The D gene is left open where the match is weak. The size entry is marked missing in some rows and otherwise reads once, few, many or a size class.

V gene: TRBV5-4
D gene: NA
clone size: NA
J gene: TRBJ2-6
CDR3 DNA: TGTGCCAGCACCCCAGAGGTCGGGGCCAACGTCCTGACTTTC
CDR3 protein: CASTPEVGANVLTF

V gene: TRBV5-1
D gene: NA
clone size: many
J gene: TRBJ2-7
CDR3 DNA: TGCGCCAGCAGCGAGCTAGCCCCCTACGAGCAGTACTTC
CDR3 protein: CASSELAPYEQYF

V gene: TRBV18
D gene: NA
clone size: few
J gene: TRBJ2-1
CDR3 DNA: TGTGCCAGCTCACCAGGGGGCGCGGGAGCTTTCAATGAGCAGTTCTTC
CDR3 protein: CASSPGGAGAFNEQFF

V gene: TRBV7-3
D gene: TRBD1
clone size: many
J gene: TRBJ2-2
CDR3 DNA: TGTGCCAGCAGCCGGACAGGGGGGATCACCGGGGAGCTGTTTTTT
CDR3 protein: CASSRTGGITGELFF

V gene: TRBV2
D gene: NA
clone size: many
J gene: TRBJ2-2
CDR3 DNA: TGTGCCGGAACGGAAACCGGGGAGCTGTTTTTT
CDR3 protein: CAGTETGELFF

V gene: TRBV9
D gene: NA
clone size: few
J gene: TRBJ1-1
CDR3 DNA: TGTGCCAGCAGCGCCGAGCAGGGCACTGAAGCTTTCTTT
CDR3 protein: CASSAEQGTEAFF

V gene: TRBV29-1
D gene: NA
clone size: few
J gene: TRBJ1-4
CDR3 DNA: TGCAGCGGGCAGTATAATGAAAAACTGTTTTTT
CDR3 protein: CSGQYNEKLFF

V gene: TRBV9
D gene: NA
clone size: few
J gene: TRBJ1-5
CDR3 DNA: TGTGCCAGCAGCGTGGCCGATCAGCCCCAGCATTTT
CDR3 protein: CASSVADQPQHF

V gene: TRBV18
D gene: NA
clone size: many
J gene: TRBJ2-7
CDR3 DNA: TGTGCCAGCTCACCACAAAGGACCTACGAGCAGTACTTC
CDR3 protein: CASSPQRTYEQYF

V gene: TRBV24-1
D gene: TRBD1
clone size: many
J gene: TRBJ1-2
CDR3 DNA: TGTGCCACCAGTGACCACGGGACAGGATATCAGAGCTACACCTTC
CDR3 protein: CATSDHGTGYQSYTF

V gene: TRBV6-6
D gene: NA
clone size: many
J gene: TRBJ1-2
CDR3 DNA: TGTGCCAGCAGTTACTCGAGGACAGCGTTTGGAGGCTACACCTTC
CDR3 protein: CASSYSRTAFGGYTF

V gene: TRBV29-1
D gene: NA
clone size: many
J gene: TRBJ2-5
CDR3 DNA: TGCAGCGTTGGATTTGAATCCGGCGAGACCCAGTACTTC
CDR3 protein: CSVGFESGETQYF

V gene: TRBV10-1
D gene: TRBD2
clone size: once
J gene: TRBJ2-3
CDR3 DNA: TGCGCCAGCAGTCCTACTAGCGTTGAAGCCACAGATACGCAGTATTTT
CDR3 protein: CASSPTSVEATDTQYF

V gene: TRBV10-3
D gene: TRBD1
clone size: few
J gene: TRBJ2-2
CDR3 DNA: TGTGCCATCAGTGGGGGCTGGGACAGGGGGCCGACCGGGGAGCTGTTTTTT
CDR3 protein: CAISGGWDRGPTGELFF

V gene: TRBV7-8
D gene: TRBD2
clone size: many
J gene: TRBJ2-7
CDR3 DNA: TGTGCCAGCAAAAGGACTAGCGGGCGGTACGAGCAGTACTTC
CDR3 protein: CASKRTSGRYEQYF

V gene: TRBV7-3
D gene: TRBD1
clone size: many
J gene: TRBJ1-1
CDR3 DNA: TGTGCCAGCAGCTCCGGGACAGGGGCGGGGGGAGAAGCTTTCTTT
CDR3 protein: CASSSGTGAGGEAFF

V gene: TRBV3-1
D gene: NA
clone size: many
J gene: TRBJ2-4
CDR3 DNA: TGTGCCAGCAGCCACCTCGAGGGGAAAAACATTCAGTACTTC
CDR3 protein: CASSHLEGKNIQYF

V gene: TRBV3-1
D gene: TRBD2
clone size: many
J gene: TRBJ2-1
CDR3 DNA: TGTGCCAGCAGCTATGCGACTAGCGACAACATTCAGTTCTTC
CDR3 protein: CASSYATSDNIQFF

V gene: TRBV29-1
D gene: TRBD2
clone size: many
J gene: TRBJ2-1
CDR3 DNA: TGCAGCGTTGAAACTGGCGGGAGAGGCTACAATGAGCAGTTCTTC
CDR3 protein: CSVETGGRGYNEQFF

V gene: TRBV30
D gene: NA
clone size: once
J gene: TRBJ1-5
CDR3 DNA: TGTGCCTGGAGTGGCCCTCCGGGGGGCCGGAGTCAGCCCCAGCATTTT
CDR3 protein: CAWSGPPGGRSQPQHF

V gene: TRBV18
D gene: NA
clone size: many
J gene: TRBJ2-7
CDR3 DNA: TGTGCCAGCTCACCGACACTATTGGGATACGTGAACTACGAGCAGTACTTC
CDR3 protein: CASSPTLLGYVNYEQYF

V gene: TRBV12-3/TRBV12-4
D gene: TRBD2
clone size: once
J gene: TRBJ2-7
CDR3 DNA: TGTGCCAGCAGTTCAGGGGGAGCGGGGGGCTACGAGCAGTACTTC
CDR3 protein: CASSSGGAGGYEQYF

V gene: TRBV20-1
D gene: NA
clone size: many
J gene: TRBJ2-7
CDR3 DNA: TGCAGTGCTAGAGATCGGGCGGACTCCTACGAGCAGTACTTC
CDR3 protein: CSARDRADSYEQYF

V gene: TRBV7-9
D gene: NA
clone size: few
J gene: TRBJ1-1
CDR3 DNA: TGTGCCAGCAGCTTAGTGGGGAGGAATGAAGCTTTCTTT
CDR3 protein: CASSLVGRNEAFF

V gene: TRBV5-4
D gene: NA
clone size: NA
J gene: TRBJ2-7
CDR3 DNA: TGTGCCAGCAGCTTCGGCGGGTTCAGCTCCTACGAGCAGTACTTC
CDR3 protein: CASSFGGFSSYEQYF

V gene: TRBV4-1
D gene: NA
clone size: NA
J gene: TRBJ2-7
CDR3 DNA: TGCGCCAGCAGCCAAGTCCGCAGGGACTACGAGCAGTACTTC
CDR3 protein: CASSQVRRDYEQYF

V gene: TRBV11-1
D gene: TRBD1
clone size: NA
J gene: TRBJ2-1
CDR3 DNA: TGTGCCAGCAGCCCGGACAGGGGGGATGAGCAGTTCTTC
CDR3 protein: CASSPDRGDEQFF

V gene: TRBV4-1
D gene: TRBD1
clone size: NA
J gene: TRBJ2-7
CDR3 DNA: TGCGCCAGCAGCCAAGACTCCAGGGGGCGCGGGTCCTACGAGCAGTACTTC
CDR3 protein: CASSQDSRGRGSYEQYF

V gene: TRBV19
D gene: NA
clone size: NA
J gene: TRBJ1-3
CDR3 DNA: TGTGCCAGTAGGACCACCGACTCTGGAAACACCATATATTTT
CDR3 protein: CASRTTDSGNTIYF

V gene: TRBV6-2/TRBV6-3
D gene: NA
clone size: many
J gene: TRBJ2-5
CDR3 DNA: TGTGCCAGCACCCTGACTCCTTTGAAGGGTCCAGAGACCCAGTACTTC
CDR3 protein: CASTLTPLKGPETQYF

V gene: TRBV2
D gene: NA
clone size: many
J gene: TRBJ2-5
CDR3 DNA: TGTGCCAGCAGTGAGCAGTCAGGGGTTGTTAGAGAGACCCAGTACTTC
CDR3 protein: CASSEQSGVVRETQYF

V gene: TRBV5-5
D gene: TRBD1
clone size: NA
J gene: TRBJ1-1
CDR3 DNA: TGTGCCAGCAGGTCGACAGGGGGGGGGATGAACACTGAAGCTTTCTTT
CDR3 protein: CASRSTGGGMNTEAFF

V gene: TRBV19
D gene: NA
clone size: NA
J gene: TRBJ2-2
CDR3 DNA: TGTGCCAGTAGTATTCAGCGGAGGGACACCGGGGAGCTGTTTTTT
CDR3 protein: CASSIQRRDTGELFF

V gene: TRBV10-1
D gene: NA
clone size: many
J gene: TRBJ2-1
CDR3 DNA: TGCGCCAGCAGTGAACTCAAAAAAGGCTCCTACAATGAGCAGTTCTTC
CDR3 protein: CASSELKKGSYNEQFF

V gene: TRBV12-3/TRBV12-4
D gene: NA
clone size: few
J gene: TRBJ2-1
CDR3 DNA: TGTGCCAGCAGGCCCGCCCTTAGAAACAATGAGCAGTTCTTC
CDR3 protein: CASRPALRNNEQFF

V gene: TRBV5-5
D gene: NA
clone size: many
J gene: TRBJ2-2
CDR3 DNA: TGTGCCAGCAGCACGGGAACCGGGGAGCTGTTTTTT
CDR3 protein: CASSTGTGELFF

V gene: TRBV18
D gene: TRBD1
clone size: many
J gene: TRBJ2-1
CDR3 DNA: TGTGCCAGCTCACTAGGACAGGGCCGCGCAAACAATGAGCAGTTCTTC
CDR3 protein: CASSLGQGRANNEQFF

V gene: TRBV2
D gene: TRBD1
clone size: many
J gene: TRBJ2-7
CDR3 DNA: TGTGCCAGCGGGTCAGGACAGGGCTACGAGCAGTACTTC
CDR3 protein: CASGSGQGYEQYF

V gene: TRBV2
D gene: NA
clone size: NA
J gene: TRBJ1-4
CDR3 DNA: TGTGCCAGCCGACAGGAGGTTGAAAAACTGTTTTTT
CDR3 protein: CASRQEVEKLFF

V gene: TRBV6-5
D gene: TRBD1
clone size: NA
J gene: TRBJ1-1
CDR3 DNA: TGTGCCAGCAGTTCATGGACAGGGGGCGATCTTACTGAAGCTTTCTTT
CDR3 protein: CASSSWTGGDLTEAFF

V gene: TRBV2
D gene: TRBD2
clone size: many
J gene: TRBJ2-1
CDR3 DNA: TGTGCCAGCACTGGGCGGGGAGGGGATAATGAGCAGTTCTTC
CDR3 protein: CASTGRGGDNEQFF

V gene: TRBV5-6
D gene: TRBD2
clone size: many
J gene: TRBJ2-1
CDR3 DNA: TGTGCCAGCAGCCCCCCGGGACTAGCGGCCTACAATGAGCAGTTCTTC
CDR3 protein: CASSPPGLAAYNEQFF

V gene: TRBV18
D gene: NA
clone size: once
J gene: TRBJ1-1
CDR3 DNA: TGTGCCAGCTCACCATTGGACTCTGGGAAGGCTGAAGCTTTCTTT
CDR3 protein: CASSPLDSGKAEAFF

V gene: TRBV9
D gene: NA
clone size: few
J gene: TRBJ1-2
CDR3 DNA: TGTGCCAGCAGCGCCCGAATGGGGGGCTATGGCTACACCTTC
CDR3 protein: CASSARMGGYGYTF

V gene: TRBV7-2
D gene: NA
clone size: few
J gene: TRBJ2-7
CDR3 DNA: TGTGCCAGCAGCTTAGTCGGGACATTCTCCTACGAGCAGTACTTC
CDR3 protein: CASSLVGTFSYEQYF

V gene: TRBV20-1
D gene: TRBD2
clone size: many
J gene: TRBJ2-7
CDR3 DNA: TGCAGTGCCCCAAGCGGGGGAAGCTCCTACGAGCAGTACTTC
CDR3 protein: CSAPSGGSSYEQYF

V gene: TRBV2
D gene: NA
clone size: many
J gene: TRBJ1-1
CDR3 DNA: TGTGCCAGCGAGTTAGATCGGAACACTGAAGCTTTCTTT
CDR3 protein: CASELDRNTEAFF

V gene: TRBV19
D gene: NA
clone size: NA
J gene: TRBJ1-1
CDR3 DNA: TGTGCCAGTACCCCCCCGGGGGCCAGAACTGAAGCTTTCTTT
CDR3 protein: CASTPPGARTEAFF

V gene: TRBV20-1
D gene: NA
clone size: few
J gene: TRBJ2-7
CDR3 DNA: TGCAGTGTTGGACGGGCCTACGAGCAGTACTTC
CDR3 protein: CSVGRAYEQYF

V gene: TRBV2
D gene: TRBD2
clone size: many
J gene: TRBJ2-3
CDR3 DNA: TGTGCCAGCAGCCCTGGACTAGCGGCGATCACAGATACGCAGTATTTT
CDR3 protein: CASSPGLAAITDTQYF

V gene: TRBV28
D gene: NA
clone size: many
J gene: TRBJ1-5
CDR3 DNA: TGTGCCAGCACCCAGTTTTATAGCAATCAGCCCCAGCATTTT
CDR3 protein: CASTQFYSNQPQHF

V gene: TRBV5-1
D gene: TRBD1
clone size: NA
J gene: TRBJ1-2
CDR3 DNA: TGCGCCAGCACTTCAAGCAGGGGGCTGGAGGGCTACACCTTC
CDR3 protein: CASTSSRGLEGYTF

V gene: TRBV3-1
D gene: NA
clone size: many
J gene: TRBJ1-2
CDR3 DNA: TGTGCCAGCAGCCAAGACTACACGGCTCTTGGCTACACCTTC
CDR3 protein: CASSQDYTALGYTF

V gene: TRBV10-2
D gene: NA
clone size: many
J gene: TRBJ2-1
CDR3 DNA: TGCGCCAGCGGGGAAGGGGGCGCGGGGCAACGTTCTCTATACAATGAGCAGTTCTTC
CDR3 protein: CASGEGGAGQRSLYNEQFF

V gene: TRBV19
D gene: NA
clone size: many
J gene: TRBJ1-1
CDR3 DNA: TGTGCCAGTAGTCCAAGACAGAAAAACACTGAAGCTTTCTTT
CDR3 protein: CASSPRQKNTEAFF

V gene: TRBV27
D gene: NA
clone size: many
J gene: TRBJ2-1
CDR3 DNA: TGTGCCAGCAGTTTATGGGTCCACAATGAGCAGTTCTTC
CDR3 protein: CASSLWVHNEQFF

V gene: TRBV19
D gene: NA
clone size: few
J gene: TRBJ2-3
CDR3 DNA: TGTGCCAGTAGTATAGTGGGGCGGACAGATACGCAGTATTTT
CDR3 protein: CASSIVGRTDTQYF

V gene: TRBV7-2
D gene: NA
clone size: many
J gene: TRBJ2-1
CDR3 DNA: TGTGCCAGCAGCTTCGGAGGGGACAACAATGAGCAGTTCTTC
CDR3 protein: CASSFGGDNNEQFF